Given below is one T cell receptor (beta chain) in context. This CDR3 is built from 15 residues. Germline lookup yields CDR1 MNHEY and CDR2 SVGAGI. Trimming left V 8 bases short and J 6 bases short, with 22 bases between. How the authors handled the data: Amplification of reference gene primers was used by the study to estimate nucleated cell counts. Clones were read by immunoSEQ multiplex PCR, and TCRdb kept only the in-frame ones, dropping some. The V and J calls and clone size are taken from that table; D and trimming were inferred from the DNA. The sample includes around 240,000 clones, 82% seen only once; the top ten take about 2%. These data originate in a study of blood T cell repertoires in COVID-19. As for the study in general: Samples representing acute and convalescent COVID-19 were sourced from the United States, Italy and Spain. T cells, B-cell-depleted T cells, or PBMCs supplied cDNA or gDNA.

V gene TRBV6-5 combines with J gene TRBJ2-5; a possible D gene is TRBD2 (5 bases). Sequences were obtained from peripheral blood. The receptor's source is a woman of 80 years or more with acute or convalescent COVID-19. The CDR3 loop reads CASSRGGFGEKTQYF. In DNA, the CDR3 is TGTGCCAGCTCAAGAGGCGGGTTCGGGGAAAAGACCCAGTACTTC.